This T cell receptor beta chain was found in a study of human T cells and chemical hapten exposure. Study context: Patients, mostly women, had alopecia areata, alopecia totalis or alopecia universalis.

TCRdb analysed the RACE reads with MiXCR anew, one entry per CDR3 protein. The sample has around 260,000 distinct CDR3 sequences; about 8.6% are singletons. Time point specified: pre-sensitization, week 0. Specified treatment: therapeutic diphenylcyclopropenone sensitization with weekly scalp DPC. Prior to each patch test being applied, blood was drawn. This CDR3 has 16 residues. Trimming removed 5 bases from V and 6 bases from J; junction bases left unmatched: 9. The chain recombines TRBV12-3 or TRBV12-4 with TRBJ1-5; 11 bases match TRBD1. Specimen: whole blood, collected in connection with sensitization to the hapten diphenylcyclopropenone (DPC). This clonotype was obtained from a woman aged 35 to 49 with alopecia areata. Some clones in this sample may be carry-over from other donors' samples. As DNA, the CDR3 is TGTGCCAGCAGTACCCGGGACAGGGGGGCAGGTCAGCCCCAGCATTTT. Translating it yields CASSTRDRGAGQPQHF.